This T cell receptor beta chain emerged from a study of response to subunit inactivated influenza vaccine (dated by TCRdb to between 2017 and 2018). A note on the overall study: Deep quantitative T cell receptor repertoire profiling was used in the study to track responses to a trivalent subunit inactivated influenza vaccine. The paper's findings and limits, for the study overall: According to the authors, only a limited number of new T cells may be recruited by each seasonal influenza vaccination.

The junction carries 9 bases between V and J, which are trimmed by 1 base and 6 bases respectively. For CDR1 and CDR2, the germline V gene lists SGHTA and FQGNSA. Including cysteine and phenylalanine, the CDR3 has 13 amino acids. Left in the record is the CDR3 DNA by itself, 39 bases read in frame from the first base. This clonotype has just a few counts. Its antigen is currently not known. No quality values exist for individual bases; no much larger clone is one base distant. Preparation of the library involved RT-PCR. The sequencer was an Illumina HiSeq 2500. TCRdb trimmed the raw reads at Q25, called clones with MiXCR and kept productive beta chains. Here each entry gathers all rows of one CDR3 protein and keeps the most common genes and DNA. Across this sample there are under 850,000 distinct CDR3 sequences, with approximately 18% seen only once. The ten largest account for approximately 11% of the sample.

Material: PBMCs from blood, obtained 4 to 6 days after vaccination. This sequence was found in a man in his forties or fifties who received an inactivated influenza vaccine. Donor details come from another sample of the same person, matched by shared clones. The rearranged chain carries TRBV7-2 and TRBJ2-5; no D gene call is confident. The CDR3 region reads CASSLGGPKTQYF. Here is the DNA: TGTGCCAGCAGCTTAGGGGGTCCGAAGACCCAGTACTTC.